This TCR beta chain came from a study of control samples from healthy donors and cancer patients. V gave up 0 bases and J gave up 1 base, with 7 bases separating them. The CDR3 loop spans 15 amino acids. Germline loops: CDR1 SGHRS, CDR2 YFSETQ. Sequenced by immunoSEQ multiplex PCR; TCRdb stores in-frame clones only, minus some. This sample has around 96,000 clones; approximately 95% occur once, and the top ten carry approximately 8%. The chain recombines TRBV5-1 with TRBJ2-2; D is uncertain. The TCR sequence derives from a man aged 18 to 30 in good health. The sequenced sample consisted of blood. The CDR3 DNA sequence: TGCGCCAGCAGCTTGGGCAGGTTGAACACCGGGGAGCTGTTTTTT. Encoded protein: CASSLGRLNTGELFF. Together with reference TRBV5-1 and TRBJ2-2, the CDR3 gives the full variable domain: KAGVTQTPRYLIKTRGQQVTLSCSPISGHRSVSWYQQTPGQGLQFLFEYFSETQRNKGNFPGRFSGRQFSNSRSEMNVSTLELGDSALYLCASSLGRLNTGELFFGEGSRLTVL.